This entry is about one T cell receptor beta chain. This specimen comes from a study of blood T cell repertoires in COVID-19. At the level of the study: Sites across the United States, Italy and Spain contributed samples from acute and convalescent COVID-19. T cells, B-cell-depleted T cells, or PBMCs provided the cDNA or gDNA that served as material.

In germline, CDR1 is SGHTA, CDR2 FQGTGA. CDR3 length: 12 residues. J gave up 6 bases and V 8 bases, and 5 bases lay outside the gene matches. Study processing details: Estimated nucleated cell counts came from reference gene primer amplification. This table comes from immunoSEQ multiplex PCR, and its TCRdb copy is limited to in-frame clones, with some not included. The DNA gave D and trimming, while V, J and clone size come from that table. Here the sample spans some 14,000 clones, roughly 85% being singletons. Sequencing used peripheral blood. The rearrangement joins TRBV7-3 to TRBJ2-3; 7 bases are shared with TRBD2. This TCR came from a human donor with active COVID-19. The donor label of this sample is uncertain. CDR3 residues: CASGSGGDTQYF. CDR3 sequence (DNA): TGTGCCAGCGGGTCCGGGGGGGATACGCAGTATTTT.